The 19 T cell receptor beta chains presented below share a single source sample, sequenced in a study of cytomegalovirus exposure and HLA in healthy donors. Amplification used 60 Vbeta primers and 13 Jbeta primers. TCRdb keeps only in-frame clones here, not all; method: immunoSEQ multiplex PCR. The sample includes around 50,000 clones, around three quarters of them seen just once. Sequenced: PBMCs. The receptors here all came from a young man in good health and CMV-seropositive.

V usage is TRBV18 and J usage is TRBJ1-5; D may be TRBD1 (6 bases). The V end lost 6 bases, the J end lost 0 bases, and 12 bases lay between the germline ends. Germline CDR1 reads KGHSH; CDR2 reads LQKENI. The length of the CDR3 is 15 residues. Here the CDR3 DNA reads TGTGCCAGCTCCCTGGGACAAAATAGCAATCAGCCCCAGCATTTT. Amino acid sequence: CASSLGQNSNQPQHF.

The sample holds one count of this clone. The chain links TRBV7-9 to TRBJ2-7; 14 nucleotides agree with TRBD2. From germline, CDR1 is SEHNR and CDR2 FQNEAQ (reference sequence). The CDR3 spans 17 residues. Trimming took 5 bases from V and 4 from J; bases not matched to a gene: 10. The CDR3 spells CASSPNPTSGGVYEQYF. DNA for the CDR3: TGTGCCAGCAGCCCGAACCCGACTAGCGGGGGGGTATACGAGCAGTACTTC.

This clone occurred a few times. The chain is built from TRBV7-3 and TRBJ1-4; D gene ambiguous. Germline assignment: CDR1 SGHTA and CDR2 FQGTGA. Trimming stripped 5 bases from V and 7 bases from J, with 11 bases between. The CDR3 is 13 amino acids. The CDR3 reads CASSPFGSEKLFF. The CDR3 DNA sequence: TGTGCCAGCAGCCCCTTCGGGAGTGAAAAACTGTTTTTT.

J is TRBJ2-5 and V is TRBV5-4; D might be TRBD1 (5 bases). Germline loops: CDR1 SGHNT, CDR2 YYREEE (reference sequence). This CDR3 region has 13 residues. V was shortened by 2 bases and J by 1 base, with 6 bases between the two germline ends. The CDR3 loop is CASSFQGQETQYF. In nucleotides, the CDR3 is TGTGCCAGCAGCTTTCAGGGCCAAGAGACCCAGTACTTC.

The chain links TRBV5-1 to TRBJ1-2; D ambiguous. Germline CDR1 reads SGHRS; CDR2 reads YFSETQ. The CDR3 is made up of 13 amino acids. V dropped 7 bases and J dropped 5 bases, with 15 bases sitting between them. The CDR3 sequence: CASRTHTGYGYTF. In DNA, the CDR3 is TGCGCCAGCCGTACCCACACGGGATATGGCTACACCTTC.

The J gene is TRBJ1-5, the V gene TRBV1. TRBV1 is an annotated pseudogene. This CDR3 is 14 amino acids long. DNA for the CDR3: TGCACCAGCAGTCAGGGAGGGGCCGGTCAGCCCCAGCATTTT. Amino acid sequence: CTSSQGGAGQPQHF.

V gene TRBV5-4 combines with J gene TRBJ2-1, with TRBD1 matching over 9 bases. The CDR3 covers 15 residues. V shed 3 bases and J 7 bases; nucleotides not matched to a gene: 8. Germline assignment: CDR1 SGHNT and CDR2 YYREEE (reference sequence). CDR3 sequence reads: CASSSTSGTGNEQFF. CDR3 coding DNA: TGTGCCAGCAGCTCTACTTCCGGGACAGGGAATGAGCAGTTCTTC.

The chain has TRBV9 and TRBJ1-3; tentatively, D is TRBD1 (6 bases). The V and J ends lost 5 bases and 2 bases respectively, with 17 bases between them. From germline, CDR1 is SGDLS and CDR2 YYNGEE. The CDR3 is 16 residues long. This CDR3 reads CASSLMDWDTGNTIYF. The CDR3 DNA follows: TGTGCCAGCAGTCTGATGGACTGGGACACTGGAAACACCATATATTTT.

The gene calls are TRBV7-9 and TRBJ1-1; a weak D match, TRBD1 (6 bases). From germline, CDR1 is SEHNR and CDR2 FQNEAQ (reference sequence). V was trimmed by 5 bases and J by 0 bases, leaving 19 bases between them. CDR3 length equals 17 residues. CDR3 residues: CASSTPAGARLNTEAFF. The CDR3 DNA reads TGTGCCAGCAGCACTCCAGCGGGGGCTAGGTTGAACACTGAAGCTTTCTTT.

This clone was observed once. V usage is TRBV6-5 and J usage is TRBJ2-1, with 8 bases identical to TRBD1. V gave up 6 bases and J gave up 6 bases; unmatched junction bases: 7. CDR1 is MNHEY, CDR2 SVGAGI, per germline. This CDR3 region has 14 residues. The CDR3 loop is CASRPTTGVNEQFF. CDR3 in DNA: TGTGCCAGCAGACCCACGACAGGGGTCAATGAGCAGTTCTTC.

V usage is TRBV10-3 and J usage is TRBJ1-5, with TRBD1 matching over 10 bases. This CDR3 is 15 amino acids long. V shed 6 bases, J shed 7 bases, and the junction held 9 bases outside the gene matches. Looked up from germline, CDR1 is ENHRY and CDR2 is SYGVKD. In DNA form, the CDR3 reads TGTGCCATCAGCGGGAGACAGGGGGCAGGACAGCCCCAGCATTTT. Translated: CAISGRQGAGQPQHF.

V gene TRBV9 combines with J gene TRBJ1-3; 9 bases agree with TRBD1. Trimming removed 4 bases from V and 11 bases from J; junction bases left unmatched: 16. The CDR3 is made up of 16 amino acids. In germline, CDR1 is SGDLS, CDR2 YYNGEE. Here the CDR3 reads CASSSQQGASRSAIYF. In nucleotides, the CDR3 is TGTGCCAGCAGCTCCCAACAGGGGGCATCCCGGTCGGCCATATATTTT.

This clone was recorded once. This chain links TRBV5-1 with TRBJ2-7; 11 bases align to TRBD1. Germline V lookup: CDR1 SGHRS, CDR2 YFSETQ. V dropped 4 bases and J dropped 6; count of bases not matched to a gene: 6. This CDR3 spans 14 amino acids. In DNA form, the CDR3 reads TGCGCCAGCAGCAACGGACAGGGGGCGTTCGAGCAGTACTTC. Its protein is CASSNGQGAFEQYF.

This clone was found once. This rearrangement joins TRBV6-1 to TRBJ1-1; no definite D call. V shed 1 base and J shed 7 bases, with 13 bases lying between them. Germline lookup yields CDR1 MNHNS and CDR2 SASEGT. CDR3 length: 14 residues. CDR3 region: CASSEEAWRGEAFF. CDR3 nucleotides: TGTGCCAGCAGTGAAGAGGCTTGGCGGGGTGAAGCTTTCTTT.

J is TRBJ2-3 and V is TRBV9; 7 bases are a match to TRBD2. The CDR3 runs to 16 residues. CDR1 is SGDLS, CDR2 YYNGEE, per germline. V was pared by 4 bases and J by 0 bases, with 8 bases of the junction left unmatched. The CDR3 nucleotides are TGTGCCAGCAGCCCCGGCCCGCGGGGGAGCACAGATACGCAGTATTTT. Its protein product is CASSPGPRGSTDTQYF.

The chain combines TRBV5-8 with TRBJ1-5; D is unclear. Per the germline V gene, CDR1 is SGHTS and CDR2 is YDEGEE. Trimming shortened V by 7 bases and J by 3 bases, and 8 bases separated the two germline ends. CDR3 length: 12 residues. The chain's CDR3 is CASGPFNQPQHF. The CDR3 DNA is TGTGCCAGCGGCCCGTTCAATCAGCCCCAGCATTTT.

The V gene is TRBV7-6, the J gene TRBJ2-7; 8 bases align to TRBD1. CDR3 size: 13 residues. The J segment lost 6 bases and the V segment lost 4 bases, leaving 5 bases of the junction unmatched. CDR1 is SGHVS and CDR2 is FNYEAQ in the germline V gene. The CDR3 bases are TGTGCCAGCAGCTCCGGACAGGGTGGCGAGCAGTACTTC. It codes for CASSSGQGGEQYF. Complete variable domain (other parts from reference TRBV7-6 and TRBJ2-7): GAGVSQSPRYKVTKRGQDVALRCDPISGHVSLYWYRQALGQGPEFLTYFNYEAQQDKSGLPNDRFSAERPEGSISTLTIQRTEQRDSAMYRCASSSGQGGEQYFGPGTRLTVT.

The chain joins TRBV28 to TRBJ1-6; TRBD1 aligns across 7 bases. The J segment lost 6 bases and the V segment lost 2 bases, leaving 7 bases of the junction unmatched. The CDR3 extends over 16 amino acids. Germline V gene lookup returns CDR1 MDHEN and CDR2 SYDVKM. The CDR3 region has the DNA TGTGCCAGCAGTTTACCGGGACAGCTCTCTAATTCACCCCTCCACTTT. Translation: CASSLPGQLSNSPLHF.

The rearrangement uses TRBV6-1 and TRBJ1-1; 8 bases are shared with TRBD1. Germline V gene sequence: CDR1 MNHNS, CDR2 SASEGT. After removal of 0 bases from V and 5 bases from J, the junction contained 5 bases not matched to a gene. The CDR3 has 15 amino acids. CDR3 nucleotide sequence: TGTGCCAGCAGTGAAGCCAACAGGGGGGGTACTGAAGCTTTCTTT. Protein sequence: CASSEANRGGTEAFF.